This T cell receptor (beta chain) was documented in a study of blood T cell repertoires in COVID-19. Study background: Sites across the United States, Italy and Spain contributed samples from acute and convalescent COVID-19. PBMCs, B-cell-depleted T cells, or T cells were the source of the cDNA or gDNA that made up the material.

Trimming stripped 2 bases from V and 5 bases from J, with 10 bases between. CDR1 is MGHRA and CDR2 is YSYEKL in the germline V gene. The length of the CDR3 is 13 residues. As handled by the study authors: Reference gene primers were amplified, and this amplification served to estimate nucleated cell counts. The assay was immunoSEQ multiplex PCR, and TCRdb's table has in-frame clones only and misses some. That table gives V, J and clone size, and the DNA gave D and trimming. The sample comprises about 16,000 clones, roughly 89% of which are singletons, and 31% rests with the top ten. The Seattle patients joined while their infection was active and were tracked longitudinally afterward.

Material: peripheral blood. The chain carries TRBV4-1 and TRBJ2-7; no clear D. This TCR derives from a woman aged 80 or over with COVID-19, enrolled during active disease. DNA for the CDR3: TGCGCCAGCAGCCAACTTCAACGAGACGAGCAGTACTTC. This codes for CASSQLQRDEQYF.